This T cell receptor beta chain was retrieved from a study of blood T cell repertoires in COVID-19. At the level of the study: From the United States, Italy and Spain came samples of acute and convalescent COVID-19. Sources were T cells, B-cell-depleted T cells, or PBMCs; the material itself was cDNA or gDNA.

Original analysis: By means of reference gene primer amplification, nucleated cell counts were estimated. The protocol was immunoSEQ multiplex PCR, while the TCRdb copy is restricted to in-frame clones and leaves out a portion. V, J and clone size are taken as reported in that table, and D and trimming were inferred from the DNA itself. Here the sample spans over 250,000 clones, around nine tenths being singletons. The CDR3 has 13 residues. Germline V gene lookup returns CDR1 LGHNA and CDR2 YSLEER. The junction had 2 bases not matched to a gene; V was cut back by 8 bases and J by 2 bases. Sequenced input: peripheral blood. The source of this sequence is a woman aged 55 to 70 with acute or convalescent COVID-19. This rearrangement joins TRBV4-3 to TRBJ1-5; the match to TRBD1 covers 8 bases. Here the CDR3 reads CASGQGGNQPQHF. The CDR3 DNA follows: TGCGCCAGCGGACAGGGTGGCAATCAGCCCCAGCATTTT.